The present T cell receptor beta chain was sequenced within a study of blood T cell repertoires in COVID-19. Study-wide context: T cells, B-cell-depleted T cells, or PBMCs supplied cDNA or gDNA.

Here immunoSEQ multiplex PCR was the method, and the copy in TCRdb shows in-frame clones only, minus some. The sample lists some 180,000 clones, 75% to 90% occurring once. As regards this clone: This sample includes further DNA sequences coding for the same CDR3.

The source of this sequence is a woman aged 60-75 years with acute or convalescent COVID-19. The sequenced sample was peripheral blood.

Written as DNA, the CDR3 is TGTGCCAGCAGCCCTCGACTAGCGGGTTACAATGAGCAGTTCTTC. Its translation: CASSPRLAGYNEQFF. The chain recombines TRBV9 with TRBJ2-1; 10 nucleotides agree with TRBD2. Germline V gene sequence: CDR1 SGDLS, CDR2 YYNGEE. J was trimmed by 4 bases and V by 4 bases; bases with no gene match: 5. The CDR3 length is 15 residues.